This entry lists 28 T cell receptor beta chains sequenced from one sample in a study of spatial heterogeneity in lung cancer. Time point: blood at routine non-recurrence follow-up after resection. TCRdb analysed the 5' RACE reads with MiXCR anew, one entry per CDR3 protein. The sample carries over 45,000 distinct CDR3 sequences, roughly 10% recorded once. This material consisted of PBMCs, taken at follow-up. The receptors shown here come from a male donor with early-stage non-small cell lung cancer.

This clonotype showed up many times. The rearrangement uses TRBV20-1 and TRBJ2-1; perhaps TRBD2 as D (5 bases). V gave up 2 bases and J gave up 2 bases, with 13 bases separating them. The CDR3 contains 15 residues. Germline assignment: CDR1 DFQATT and CDR2 SNEGSKA (reference sequence). CDR3 in DNA: TGCAGTGCTAGACCTTTTAGCGAGACCTACAATGAGCAGTTCTTC. Encoded protein: CSARPFSETYNEQFF.

The rearrangement links TRBV5-1 to TRBJ2-3, with TRBD2 identical over 10 bases. Germline CDR1 SGHRS, CDR2 YFSETQ. V lost 0 bases to trimming and J lost 3 bases; unmatched junction nucleotides: 1. This CDR3 has 15 residues. CDR3 amino acids: CASSLASGRTDTQYF. In nucleotides, the CDR3 is TGCGCCAGCAGCTTGGCTAGCGGGAGAACAGATACGCAGTATTTT.

This clonotype was seen at least ten times. This chain connects TRBV7-9 to TRBJ1-2; D gene ambiguous. Germline V gives CDR1 SEHNR, CDR2 FQNEAQ (reference sequence). The CDR3 covers 13 residues. V lost 3 bases and J lost 6, with 11 bases in between. The CDR3 loop reads CASSFIQADGYTF. Written as DNA, the CDR3 is TGTGCCAGCAGCTTTATCCAAGCGGATGGCTACACCTTC.

This clonotype was seen at least ten times. The J gene is TRBJ2-7, the V gene TRBV6-6; perhaps TRBD1 as D (7 bases). The CDR3 runs to 15 residues. V shed 6 bases and J shed 3 bases, with 18 bases lying between them. Germline V gene lookup returns CDR1 MNHNY and CDR2 SVGAGI (reference sequence). The CDR3 DNA reads TGTGCCAGCAGCTTTCCGCAGGGGGGAATCTACGAGCAGTACTTC. Its translation: CASSFPQGGIYEQYF.

This clonotype occurred many times. The rearrangement links TRBV7-3 to TRBJ2-3; maybe TRBD2 (6 bases). The CDR3 has 15 amino acids. The ends were cut back, 0 bases at V and 0 bases at J, with 7 bases in the middle. Germline V gives CDR1 SGHTA, CDR2 FQGTGA. The CDR3 reads CASSLTSGSTDTQYF. CDR3 sequence (DNA): TGTGCCAGCAGCTTAACTAGCGGTAGCACAGATACGCAGTATTTT.

In this sample, this clonotype turned up many times. V usage is TRBV29-1 and J usage is TRBJ2-3; D is uncertain. The CDR3 extends over 16 amino acids. V lost 3 bases and J lost 0, with 16 bases in between. CDR1 is SQVTM and CDR2 is ANQGSEA in the germline V gene. CDR3 sequence (DNA): TGCAGCGTTGATAATGCTCGGGCGGATAGCACAGATACGCAGTATTTT. Its protein product is CSVDNARADSTDTQYF.

This clonotype was detected a few times. V usage is TRBV5-1 and J usage is TRBJ2-3; 7 bases match TRBD2. The CDR3 runs 17 residues. Trimming cost V 0 bases and J 3 bases; bases outside gene matches: 10. Germline values: CDR1 SGHRS, CDR2 YFSETQ. The CDR3 bases are TGCGCCAGCAGCTTGGAACGTGGGAGGGCCCCAACAGATACGCAGTATTTT. Translated, it gives CASSLERGRAPTDTQYF.

The rearrangement joins TRBV11-2 to TRBJ2-1, with D perhaps matching TRBD1 or TRBD2 (6 bases each). The CDR3 runs to 12 residues. Trimming removed 4 bases from V and 9 bases from J, with 10 bases in between. Germline V gene data show CDR1 as SGHAT and CDR2 as FQNNGV. This CDR3 reads CASSSGAAEQFF. CDR3 sequence (DNA): TGTGCCAGCAGCTCGGGGGCCGCTGAGCAGTTCTTC.

In this sample, this clonotype turned up many times. The rearrangement links TRBV14 to TRBJ1-1; D is uncertain. Trimming left V 6 bases short and J 1 base short, with 6 bases between. This CDR3 is built from 12 residues. Germline CDR1 SGHDN, CDR2 FVKESK. The CDR3 DNA sequence: TGTGCCAGCAGGTACGGGAACACTGAAGCTTTCTTT. Translated: CASRYGNTEAFF.

This clonotype was found a few times. V and J are TRBV29-1 and TRBJ2-1; TRBD1 agrees at 9 bases. Germline values: CDR1 SQVTM, CDR2 ANQGSEA. The V segment lost 7 bases and the J segment 8 bases; nucleotides outside the gene matches: 6. The length of the CDR3 is 12 residues. The CDR3 DNA reads as TGCAGCGCCGGGACAGGGAGCGATGAGCAGTTCTTC. It codes for CSAGTGSDEQFF.

This chain joins TRBV7-2 and TRBJ2-3; 16 bases align to TRBD2. Germline trimming cut 5 bases from V and 6 bases from J; bases unmatched to any gene: 2. CDR1 is SGHTA and CDR2 is FQGNSA in the germline V gene. This CDR3 region has 15 residues. The CDR3 nucleotides read TGTGCCAGCAGCGGGACTAGCGGGGGGGCGGATACGCAGTATTTT. Protein product: CASSGTSGGADTQYF.

The table lists this clonotype with many counts. V is TRBV7-8 and J is TRBJ1-2; TRBD1 matches 8 bases. The CDR3 consists of 13 residues. J lost 8 bases, V lost 5 bases, and 7 bases had no gene match. CDR1 SGHVS and CDR2 FQNEAQ come from the germline V gene. The CDR3 is CASSPGQGVGYTF. The CDR3 DNA reads as TGTGCCAGCAGCCCAGGACAGGGTGTCGGCTACACCTTC.

In this sample, this clonotype turned up many times. This chain links TRBV12-3 or TRBV12-4 with TRBJ1-1; D perhaps matches TRBD1 (5 bases). CDR3 length equals 12 residues. Between the trimmed V and J ends, which lost 0 bases and 11 bases, there was a span of 10 bases. This CDR3 is CASSLALGGAFF. In DNA, the CDR3 is TGTGCCAGCAGTTTAGCCCTTGGGGGGGCTTTCTTT.

This clonotype was observed a few times. This chain uses TRBV7-8 with TRBJ2-3; 8 bases match TRBD2. The germline V gene has CDR1 SGHVS and CDR2 FQNEAQ. This CDR3 has 15 amino acids. After removal of 0 bases from V and 5 bases from J, the junction contained 4 bases not matched to a gene. CDR3 residues: CASSLAASGLDTQYF. CDR3 coding DNA: TGTGCCAGCAGCTTAGCGGCTAGCGGGTTAGATACGCAGTATTTT.

The sample holds many counts of this clonotype. The gene calls are TRBV28 and TRBJ2-3, with 8 nucleotides matching TRBD1. The CDR3 length is 13 residues. In germline, CDR1 is MDHEN, CDR2 SYDVKM. Trimming cost V 6 bases and J 1 base; bases outside gene matches: 0. CDR3 DNA: TGTGCCAGCAGGACAGGGGGCACAGATACGCAGTATTTT. Translated: CASRTGGTDTQYF.

This sequence joins TRBV4-3 and TRBJ2-5; D ambiguous. Germline CDR1 reads LGHNA; CDR2 reads YSLEER. V was pared by 3 bases and J by 1 base, with 9 bases between. The CDR3 loop spans 14 amino acids. The CDR3 sequence is CASSQDARQETQYF. In nucleotides, the CDR3 is TGCGCCAGCAGCCAGGACGCCCGCCAAGAGACCCAGTACTTC.

V usage is TRBV6-5 and J usage is TRBJ1-1; no reliable D call. This CDR3 has 15 amino acids. V lost 0 bases and J 1 base, leaving 9 bases between the germline ends. Per germline, CDR1 MNHEY and CDR2 SVGAGI. The CDR3 region has the DNA TGTGCCAGCAGTTACTCCATGACCGGGAACACTGAAGCTTTCTTT. Its translation is CASSYSMTGNTEAFF.

This clonotype was recorded at least ten times. A much larger clone is a single base away; this may be a read error. V and J are TRBV7-2 and TRBJ2-3; D remains ambiguous. The ends were cut back, 3 bases at V and 0 bases at J, with 1 base in the middle. Germline V CDR1 and CDR2: SGHTA, FQGNSA. This CDR3 is 12 amino acids long. This CDR3 reads CASSFSTDTQYF. The CDR3 bases are TGTGCCAGCAGCTTCAGCACAGATACGCAGTATTTT.

This clonotype occurred many times. This chain joins TRBV10-3 and TRBJ2-3, with TRBD2 as a possible D gene (5 bases). The V and J ends lost 3 bases and 1 base respectively, with 11 bases between them. Germline CDR1 reads ENHRY; CDR2 reads SYGVKD. CDR3 length equals 15 residues. CDR3 residues: CAISDGVAGTDTQYF. The CDR3 nucleotides read TGTGCCATCAGTGACGGGGTAGCTGGCACAGATACGCAGTATTTT.

A few counts support this clonotype. The chain carries TRBV30 and TRBJ2-5, with D unclear. V lost 3 bases and J 1 base, leaving 9 bases between the germline ends. The CDR3 runs 13 residues. The germline gives CDR1 GTSNPN, CDR2 SVGIG (reference sequence). The CDR3 loop reads CAWRVPPQETQYF. CDR3 sequence (DNA): TGTGCCTGGAGGGTCCCCCCCCAAGAGACCCAGTACTTC. Filled out from reference TRBV30 and TRBJ2-5, the complete variable domain reads SQTIHQWPATLVQPVGSPLSLECTVEGTSNPNLYWYRQAAGRGLQLLFYSVGIGQISSEVPQNLSASRPQDRQFILSSKKLLLSDSGFYLCAWRVPPQETQYFGPGTRLLVL.

This clonotype was recorded at least ten times. The rearrangement joins TRBV5-6 to TRBJ1-2, with 8 nucleotides matching TRBD1. Germline CDR1 reads SGHDT; CDR2 reads YYEEEE. The CDR3 loop spans 15 amino acids. With V trimmed by 3 bases and J by 5 bases, 9 bases remained unmatched. The CDR3 reads CASSSTGTGLYGYTF. CDR3 nucleotide sequence: TGTGCCAGCAGCTCGACCGGGACAGGCCTATATGGCTACACCTTC.

At least ten counts were recorded for this clonotype. The chain couples TRBV14 to TRBJ2-2; TRBD1 is a possible D gene (6 bases). V was shortened by 3 bases and J by 3 bases, with 8 bases between the two germline ends. The CDR3 is 14 amino acids. Germline values: CDR1 SGHDN, CDR2 FVKESK. CDR3 nucleotides: TGTGCCAGCAGCCAGCGACAGGACACCGGGGAGCTGTTTTTT. Protein sequence: CASSQRQDTGELFF. Full variable domain (remainder filled in from reference TRBV14 and TRBJ2-2): EAGVTQFPSHSVIEKGQTVTLRCDPISGHDNLYWYRRVMGKEIKFLLHFVKESKQDESGMPNNRFLAERTGGTYSTLKVQPAELEDSGVYFCASSQRQDTGELFFGEGSRLTVL.

This clonotype appeared many times. The rearrangement uses TRBV2 and TRBJ1-2; a possible D gene is TRBD1 (6 bases). The germline CDR1 and CDR2 sequences are SNHLY and FYNNEI. Trimming left V 5 bases short and J 8 bases short, with 18 bases between. This CDR3 has 14 residues. CDR3 in DNA: TGTGCCAGCAGTCCGGACAGCTCACTTTACGGCTACACCTTC. Protein sequence: CASSPDSSLYGYTF.

The sample holds many counts of this clonotype. V gene TRBV7-3 combines with J gene TRBJ1-6; D unresolved. Trimming took off 4 bases at V and 3 bases at J, with 4 bases between the two ends. The CDR3 consists of 13 residues. Germline V gene data show CDR1 as SGHTA and CDR2 as FQGTGA. CDR3: CASSSSYNSPLHF. The CDR3 DNA reads as TGTGCCAGCAGCTCTAGCTATAATTCACCCCTCCACTTT. Looking up the rest from reference TRBV7-3 and TRBJ1-6 gives the full variable domain: GAGVSQTPSNKVTEKGKYVELRCDPISGHTALYWYRQSLGQGPEFLIYFQGTGAADDSGLPNDRFFAVRPEGSVSTLKIQRTERGDSAVYLCASSSSYNSPLHFGNGTRLTVT.

This clonotype was seen repeatedly, ten times or more. This chain links TRBV7-9 with TRBJ1-6, with 9 bases aligning to TRBD1. The CDR3 loop spans 15 amino acids. Germline CDR1 reads SEHNR; CDR2 reads FQNEAQ (reference sequence). The J segment lost 9 bases and the V segment lost 3 bases, leaving 6 bases of the junction unmatched. Here the CDR3 reads CASSFGTGFGSPLHF. CDR3 sequence (DNA): TGTGCCAGCAGCTTCGGGACAGGGTTTGGTTCACCCCTCCACTTT.

This clonotype was observed many times. V usage is TRBV5-1 and J usage is TRBJ2-7; D remains ambiguous. This CDR3 comprises 12 residues. The germline gives CDR1 SGHRS, CDR2 YFSETQ. V was trimmed by 9 bases and J by 4 bases, leaving 14 bases between them. The CDR3 spells CANTVILYEQYF. The CDR3 nucleotides are TGCGCCAACACAGTTATATTGTACGAGCAGTACTTC.

This clonotype was detected a few times. The CDR3 DNA follows: TGCAGTACGGGGCCGTCTGGGGCTGAAGCTTTCTTT. It encodes CSTGPSGAEAFF. The rearrangement links TRBV20-1 to TRBJ1-1, with D maybe TRBD1 (5 bases). The CDR3 has 12 amino acids. Trimming took 8 bases from V and 6 from J, leaving 16 bases between them. CDR1 and CDR2 from the germline V gene are DFQATT and SNEGSKA (reference sequence).

The chain employs TRBV7-9 and TRBJ1-2; D is uncertain. Germline assignment: CDR1 SEHNR and CDR2 FQNEAQ (reference sequence). Trimming took off 2 bases at V and 4 bases at J, with 8 bases between the two ends. The CDR3 totals 13 residues. Written as DNA, the CDR3 is TGTGCCAGCAGCTTACGGACCTTCTATGGCTACACCTTC. This sequence encodes CASSLRTFYGYTF.